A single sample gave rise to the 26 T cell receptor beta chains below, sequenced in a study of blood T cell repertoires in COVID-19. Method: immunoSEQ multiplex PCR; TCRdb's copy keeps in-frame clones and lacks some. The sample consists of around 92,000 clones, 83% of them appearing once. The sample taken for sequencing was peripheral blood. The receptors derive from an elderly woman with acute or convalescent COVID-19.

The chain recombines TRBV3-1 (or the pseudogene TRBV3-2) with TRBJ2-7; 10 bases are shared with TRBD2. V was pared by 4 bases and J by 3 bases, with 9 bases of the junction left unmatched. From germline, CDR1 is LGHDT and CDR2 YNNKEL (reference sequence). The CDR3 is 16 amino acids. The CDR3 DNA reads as TGTGCCAGCAGCCGCACGACTAGCGGGTCATACTACGAGCAGTACTTC. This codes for CASSRTTSGSYYEQYF.

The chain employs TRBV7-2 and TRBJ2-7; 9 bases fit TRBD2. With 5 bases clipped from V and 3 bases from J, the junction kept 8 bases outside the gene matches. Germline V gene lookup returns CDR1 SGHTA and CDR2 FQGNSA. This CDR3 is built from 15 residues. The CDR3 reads CASSPVAGEIYEQYF. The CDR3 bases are TGTGCCAGCAGCCCCGTAGCGGGAGAAATCTACGAGCAGTACTTC.

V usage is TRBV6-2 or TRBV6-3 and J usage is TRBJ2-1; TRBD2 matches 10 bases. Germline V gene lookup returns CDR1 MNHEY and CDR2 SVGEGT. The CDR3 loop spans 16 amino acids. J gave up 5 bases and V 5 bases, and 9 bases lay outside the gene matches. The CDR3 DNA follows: TGTGCCAGCAGTGTTCGCCTAGCGGGAGTCCACAATGAGCAGTTCTTC. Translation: CASSVRLAGVHNEQFF.

CDR3 in DNA: TGTGCCAGCAGCTCAGCGGGGACTAGCAGGTACGAGCAGTACTTC. It codes for CASSSAGTSRYEQYF. The chain is built from TRBV7-2 and TRBJ2-7; 9 bases map to TRBD2. Germline CDR1 SGHTA, CDR2 FQGNSA. The CDR3 has 15 amino acids. V dropped 4 bases and J dropped 4; count of bases not matched to a gene: 8.

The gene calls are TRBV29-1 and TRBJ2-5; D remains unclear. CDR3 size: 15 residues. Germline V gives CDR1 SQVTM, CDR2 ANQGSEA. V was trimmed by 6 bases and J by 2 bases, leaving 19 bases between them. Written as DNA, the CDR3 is TGCAGCGTAAGGCGTGATGCAGGCCGACAAGAGACCCAGTACTTC. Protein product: CSVRRDAGRQETQYF.

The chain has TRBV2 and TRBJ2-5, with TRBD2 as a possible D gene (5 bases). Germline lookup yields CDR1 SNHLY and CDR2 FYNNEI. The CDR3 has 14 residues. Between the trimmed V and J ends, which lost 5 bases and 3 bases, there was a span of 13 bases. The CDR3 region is CASSPDWMKETQYF. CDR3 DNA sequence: TGTGCCAGCAGTCCGGACTGGATGAAAGAGACCCAGTACTTC.

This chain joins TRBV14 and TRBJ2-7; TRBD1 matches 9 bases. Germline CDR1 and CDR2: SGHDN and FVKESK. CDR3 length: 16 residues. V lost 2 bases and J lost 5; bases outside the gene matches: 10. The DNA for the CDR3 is TGTGCCAGCAGCCAACGGCCCGGACAGGGGCGGGACGAGCAGTACTTC. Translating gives CASSQRPGQGRDEQYF.

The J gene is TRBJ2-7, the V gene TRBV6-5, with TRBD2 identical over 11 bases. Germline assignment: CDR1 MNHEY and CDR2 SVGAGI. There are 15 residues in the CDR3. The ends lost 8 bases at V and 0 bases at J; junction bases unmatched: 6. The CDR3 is CASAGLAGGSYEQYF. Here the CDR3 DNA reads TGTGCCAGCGCAGGACTAGCGGGCGGCTCCTACGAGCAGTACTTC.

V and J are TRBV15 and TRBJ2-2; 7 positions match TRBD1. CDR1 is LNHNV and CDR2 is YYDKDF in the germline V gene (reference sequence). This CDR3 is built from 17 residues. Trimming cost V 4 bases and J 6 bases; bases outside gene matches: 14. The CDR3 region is CATSNPPRQGIAGELFF. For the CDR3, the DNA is TGTGCCACCAGCAACCCCCCGAGACAGGGTATAGCCGGGGAGCTGTTTTTT.

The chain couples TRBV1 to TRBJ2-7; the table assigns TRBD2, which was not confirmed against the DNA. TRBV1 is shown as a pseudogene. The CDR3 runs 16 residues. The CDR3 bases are TGCACCAGCAGCCAAGATACCCTAGCGCCCTCCTACGAGCAGTACTTC. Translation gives CTSSQDTLAPSYEQYF.

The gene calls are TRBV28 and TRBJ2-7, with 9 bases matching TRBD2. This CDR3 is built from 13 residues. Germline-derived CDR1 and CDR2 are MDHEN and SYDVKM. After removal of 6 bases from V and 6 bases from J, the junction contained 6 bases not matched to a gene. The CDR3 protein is CASSPGLASEQYF. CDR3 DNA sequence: TGTGCCAGCAGCCCCGGACTAGCGAGCGAGCAGTACTTC.

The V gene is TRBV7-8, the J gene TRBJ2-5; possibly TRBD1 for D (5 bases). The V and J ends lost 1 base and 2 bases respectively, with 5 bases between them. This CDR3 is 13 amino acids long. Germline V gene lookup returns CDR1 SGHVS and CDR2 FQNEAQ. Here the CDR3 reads CASSLGQQETQYF. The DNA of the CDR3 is TGTGCCAGCAGCTTAGGACAGCAAGAGACCCAGTACTTC.

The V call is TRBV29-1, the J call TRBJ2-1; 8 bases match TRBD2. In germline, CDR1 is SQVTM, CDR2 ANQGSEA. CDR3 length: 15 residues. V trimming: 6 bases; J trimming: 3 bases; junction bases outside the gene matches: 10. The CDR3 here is CSVSGTSRSYNEQFF. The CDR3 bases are TGCAGCGTATCCGGGACTAGTCGGAGCTACAATGAGCAGTTCTTC.

This chain's CDR3 is CASSITGYNSPLHF. The CDR3, as DNA: TGTGCCAGCAGCATCACAGGGTATAATTCACCCCTCCACTTT. The V call is TRBV7-2, the J call TRBJ1-6, with D possibly TRBD1 on 6 matching bases. Germline V CDR1 and CDR2: SGHTA, FQGNSA. V was pared by 5 bases and J by 4 bases, with 9 bases between. This CDR3 is 14 amino acids long.

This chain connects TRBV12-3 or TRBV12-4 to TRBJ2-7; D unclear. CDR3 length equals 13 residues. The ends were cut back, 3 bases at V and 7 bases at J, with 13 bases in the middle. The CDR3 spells CASSLNGEREQYF. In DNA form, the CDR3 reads TGTGCCAGCAGTTTGAACGGAGAGAGGGAGCAGTACTTC.

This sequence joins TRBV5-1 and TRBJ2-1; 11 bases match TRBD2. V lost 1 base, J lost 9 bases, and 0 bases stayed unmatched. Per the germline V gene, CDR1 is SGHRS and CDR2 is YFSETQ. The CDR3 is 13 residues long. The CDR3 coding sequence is TGCGCCAGCAGCTTGCTAGCGGGAGGTGAGCAGTTCTTC. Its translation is CASSLLAGGEQFF.

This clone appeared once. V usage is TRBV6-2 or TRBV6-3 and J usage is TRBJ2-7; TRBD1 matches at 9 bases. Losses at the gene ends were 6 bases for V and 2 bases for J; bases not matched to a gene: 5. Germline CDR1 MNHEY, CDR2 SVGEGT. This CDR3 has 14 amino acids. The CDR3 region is CASSWTGDPYEQYF. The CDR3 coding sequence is TGTGCCAGCAGCTGGACAGGGGACCCCTACGAGCAGTACTTC.

CDR3 in amino acids: CASSLQGFEQYF. In DNA form, the CDR3 reads TGCGCCAGCAGCCTACAGGGTTTCGAGCAGTACTTC. The V and J genes are TRBV5-1 and TRBJ2-7, with a possible D match to TRBD1 (6 bases). This CDR3 is built from 12 residues. Germline CDR1 and CDR2: SGHRS and YFSETQ. V was shortened by 4 bases and J by 6 bases, with 11 bases between the two germline ends.

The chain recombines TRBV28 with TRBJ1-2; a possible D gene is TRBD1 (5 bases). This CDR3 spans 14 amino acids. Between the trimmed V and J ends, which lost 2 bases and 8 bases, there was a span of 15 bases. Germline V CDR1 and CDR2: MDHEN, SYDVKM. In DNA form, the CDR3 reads TGTGCCAGCAGTTTAACTTCTGCAAGGGGCGGCTACACCTTC. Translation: CASSLTSARGGYTF.

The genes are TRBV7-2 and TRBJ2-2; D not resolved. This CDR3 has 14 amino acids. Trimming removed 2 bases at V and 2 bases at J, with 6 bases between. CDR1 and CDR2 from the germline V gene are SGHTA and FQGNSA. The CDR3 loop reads CASSLTYNTGELFF. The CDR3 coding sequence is TGTGCCAGCAGCTTAACCTACAACACCGGGGAGCTGTTTTTT.

CDR3 DNA sequence: TGTGCCAGCAGCGTAGAATGGAGTGAGCAGTTCTTC. It translates to CASSVEWSEQFF. This chain uses TRBV9 with TRBJ2-1; unclear D gene. The CDR3 spans 12 residues. V dropped 0 bases and J dropped 9 bases, with 7 bases sitting between them. In germline, CDR1 is SGDLS, CDR2 YYNGEE.

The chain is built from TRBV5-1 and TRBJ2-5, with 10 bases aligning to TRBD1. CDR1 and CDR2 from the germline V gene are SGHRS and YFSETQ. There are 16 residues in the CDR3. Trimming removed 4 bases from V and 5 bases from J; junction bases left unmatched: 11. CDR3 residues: CASSTGDRGFFETQYF. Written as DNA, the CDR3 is TGCGCCAGCAGCACGGGGGACAGGGGATTTTTCGAGACCCAGTACTTC. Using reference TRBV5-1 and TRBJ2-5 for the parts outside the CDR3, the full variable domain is KAGVTQTPRYLIKTRGQQVTLSCSPISGHRSVSWYQQTPGQGLQFLFEYFSETQRNKGNFPGRFSGRQFSNSRSEMNVSTLELGDSALYLCASSTGDRGFFETQYFGPGTRLLVL.

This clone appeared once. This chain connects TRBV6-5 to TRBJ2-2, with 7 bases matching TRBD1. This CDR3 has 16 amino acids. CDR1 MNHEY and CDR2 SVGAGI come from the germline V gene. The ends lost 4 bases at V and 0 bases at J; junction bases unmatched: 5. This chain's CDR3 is CASSLTGVANTGELFF. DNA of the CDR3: TGTGCCAGCAGTTTAACAGGGGTGGCGAACACCGGGGAGCTGTTTTTT.

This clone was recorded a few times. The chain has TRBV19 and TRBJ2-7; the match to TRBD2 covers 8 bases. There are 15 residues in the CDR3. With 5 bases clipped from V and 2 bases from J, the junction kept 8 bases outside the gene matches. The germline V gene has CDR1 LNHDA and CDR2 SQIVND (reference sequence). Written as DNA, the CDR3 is TGTGCCAGTAGTCGGGAGGGACTCCCACCCTACGAGCAGTACTTC. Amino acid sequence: CASSREGLPPYEQYF.

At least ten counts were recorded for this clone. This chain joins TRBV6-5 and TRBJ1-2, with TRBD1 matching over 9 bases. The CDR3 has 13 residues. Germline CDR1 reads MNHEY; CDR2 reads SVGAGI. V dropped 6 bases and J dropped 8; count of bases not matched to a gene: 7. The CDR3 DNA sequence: TGTGCCAGCAGGTCACAGGGGGCTTTAGGCTACACCTTC. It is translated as CASRSQGALGYTF.

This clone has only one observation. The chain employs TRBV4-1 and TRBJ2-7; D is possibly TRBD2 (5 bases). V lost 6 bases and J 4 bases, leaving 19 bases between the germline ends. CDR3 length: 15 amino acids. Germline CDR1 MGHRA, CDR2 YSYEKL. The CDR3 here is CASRESGTSPYEQYF. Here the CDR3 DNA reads TGCGCCAGCAGAGAAAGCGGCACTTCACCTTACGAGCAGTACTTC.